Shown below are 32 T cell receptor beta chains from a single sample sequenced in a study of identical twins. Via MiXCR, TCRdb re-called the 5' RACE reads, giving one row per CDR3 protein. The sample includes 1.5 million to 2 million distinct CDR3 sequences, about 31% seen only once; the top ten take less than 0.35%. Sequenced sample: cord blood. These receptor sequences come from a newborn girl in good health.

The rearrangement uses TRBV29-1 and TRBJ1-2, with D maybe TRBD1 (5 bases). Trimming stripped 4 bases from V and 2 bases from J, with 14 bases between. The germline V gene has CDR1 SQVTM and CDR2 ANQGSEA. The CDR3 is 14 residues long. CDR3 protein: CSVALTGPNYGYTF. The CDR3 DNA reads TGCAGCGTTGCCTTAACGGGGCCCAACTATGGCTACACCTTC.

The table lists this clonotype with a few counts. The rearrangement links TRBV28 to TRBJ2-7, with 8 bases fitting TRBD1. The CDR3 runs to 13 residues. J was trimmed by 2 bases and V by 9 bases; bases with no gene match: 6. In germline, CDR1 is MDHEN, CDR2 SYDVKM. CDR3 region: CASKDRVAYEQYF. CDR3 in DNA: TGTGCCAGTAAGGACAGGGTGGCCTACGAGCAGTACTTC.

V and J are TRBV12-3 or TRBV12-4 and TRBJ2-1; either TRBD1 or TRBD2 may supply D (5 bases each). The CDR3 has 13 residues. With 7 bases removed from V and 8 bases from J, the gap between germline ends came to 15 bases. CDR3 amino acids: CASMRGVKDEQFF. The CDR3 coding sequence is TGTGCCAGCATGAGAGGGGTTAAGGATGAGCAGTTCTTC.

This clonotype occurred once. V usage is TRBV6-1 and J usage is TRBJ2-4, with 7 bases lining up with TRBD2. Unmatched junction bases numbered 16, after V lost 4 bases and J lost 13 bases. Germline CDR1 MNHNS, CDR2 SASEGT. CDR3 size: 15 residues. The CDR3 DNA sequence: TGTGCCAGCAGTGCGGAGACTAGCCTGTACAATGAGCAGTACTTC. Translating it yields CASSAETSLYNEQYF.

V is TRBV6-5 and J is TRBJ2-3; D is uncertain. The germline V gene has CDR1 MNHEY and CDR2 SVGAGI. Trimming pared 0 bases from V and 4 bases from J, leaving 11 bases between. The CDR3 consists of 15 residues. In nucleotides, the CDR3 is TGTGCCAGCAGTTACTCGACCGCGTTTTCAGATACGCAGTATTTT. It encodes CASSYSTAFSDTQYF.

Remarks on this clonotype: This likely came from a read error, as a far larger clone is one base away. This CDR3 reads CVSSLAGLAKNIQYF. The CDR3 bases are TGTGTCAGCAGCTTAGCGGGGTTAGCCAAAAACATTCAGTACTTC. V is TRBV7-2 and J is TRBJ2-4; TRBD2 matches 8 bases. This CDR3 is 15 amino acids long. Looked up from germline, CDR1 is SGHTA and CDR2 is FQGNSA.

This chain links TRBV18 with TRBJ1-4; D is uncertain. Germline-derived CDR1 and CDR2 are KGHSH and LQKENI. The V and J ends lost 2 bases and 3 bases respectively, with 10 bases between them. This CDR3 comprises 15 residues. The CDR3 loop is CASSPKRNSNEKLFF. DNA for the CDR3: TGTGCCAGCTCACCAAAAAGGAACTCTAATGAAAAACTGTTTTTT.

This clonotype has ten or more counts. The V gene is TRBV29-1, the J gene TRBJ2-5, with D possibly matching TRBD2 (5 bases). CDR3 size: 13 residues. V lost 3 bases, J lost 8 bases, and 16 bases lay in between. CDR1 SQVTM and CDR2 ANQGSEA come from the germline V gene. The CDR3, as DNA: TGCAGCGTTGATGGGCCGGGATTGAGTACCCAGTACTTC. It codes for CSVDGPGLSTQYF.

This chain links TRBV3-1 with TRBJ1-2; D is uncertain. Germline V gene data show CDR1 as LGHDT and CDR2 as YNNKEL (reference sequence). Trimming pared 0 bases from V and 4 bases from J, leaving 12 bases between. The CDR3 loop spans 15 amino acids. CDR3 sequence (DNA): TGTGCCAGCAGCCAAGATCTCGAGGGATCCTATGGCTACACCTTC. It is translated as CASSQDLEGSYGYTF.

The rearrangement uses TRBV5-1 and TRBJ1-1; the D gene is possibly TRBD1 (5 bases). Germline V gives CDR1 SGHRS, CDR2 YFSETQ. This CDR3 is 14 amino acids long. Trimming removed 0 bases at V and 5 bases at J, with 11 bases between. The chain's CDR3 is CASSLGGGETEAFF. In DNA, the CDR3 is TGCGCCAGCAGCTTGGGGGGAGGGGAAACTGAAGCTTTCTTT. Together with reference TRBV5-1 and TRBJ1-1, the CDR3 gives the full variable domain: KAGVTQTPRYLIKTRGQQVTLSCSPISGHRSVSWYQQTPGQGLQFLFEYFSETQRNKGNFPGRFSGRQFSNSRSEMNVSTLELGDSALYLCASSLGGGETEAFFGQGTRLTVV.

This chain joins TRBV5-1 and TRBJ2-1; 13 nucleotides agree with TRBD2. CDR3 size: 14 residues. CDR1 is SGHRS and CDR2 is YFSETQ in the germline V gene. Trimming cost V 4 bases and J 13 bases; bases outside gene matches: 8. This CDR3 reads CASSPGLAGLIQFF. For the CDR3, the DNA is TGCGCCAGCAGCCCGGGACTAGCGGGACTAATCCAGTTCTTC. Combining the CDR3 with reference TRBV5-1 and TRBJ2-1 gives the whole variable domain KAGVTQTPRYLIKTRGQQVTLSCSPISGHRSVSWYQQTPGQGLQFLFEYFSETQRNKGNFPGRFSGRQFSNSRSEMNVSTLELGDSALYLCASSPGLAGLIQFFGPGTRLTVL.

Ten or more counts support this clonotype. The V gene is TRBV27, the J gene TRBJ2-3; no firm D call. The V and J ends lost 0 bases and 7 bases respectively, with 8 bases between them. The CDR3 contains 13 residues. Germline CDR1 is MNHEY and CDR2 is SMNVEV (reference sequence). The CDR3 DNA reads as TGTGCCAGCAGTTTATCCTCCGAATATACGCAGTATTTT. As protein: CASSLSSEYTQYF.

This clonotype was counted ten times or more. The junction shows a germline mismatch at one end, possibly a read error. The chain joins TRBV3-1 to TRBJ1-2; D remains unclear. Per germline, CDR1 LGHDT and CDR2 YNNKEL (reference sequence). CDR3 size: 14 residues. CDR3 sequence reads: CASSQDPANYGYTF. CDR3 coding DNA: TGTGCCAGCAGTCAAGATCCTGCTAACTATGGCTACACCTTC.

This rearrangement joins TRBV12-3 or TRBV12-4 to TRBJ2-1, with a weak D call TRBD2 (6 bases). This CDR3 spans 15 amino acids. V dropped 7 bases and J dropped 2 bases, with 15 bases sitting between them. The CDR3 protein is CASTPPGEPYNEQFF. Written as DNA, the CDR3 is TGTGCCAGCACCCCTCCGGGGGAGCCCTACAATGAGCAGTTCTTC.

The chain combines TRBV20-1 with TRBJ2-4; 10 bases line up with TRBD2. The J call may be mistaken, given a closer DNA end match to TRBJ2-7. CDR1 and CDR2 (germline): DFQATT, SNEGSKA (reference sequence). This CDR3 is built from 16 residues. This CDR3 reads CSASGGSGRNVYEQYF. The CDR3 region has the DNA TGCAGTGCTAGCGGAGGTAGCGGGAGGAACGTATACGAGCAGTACTTC.

This clonotype occurred a few times. At one of its ends the junction is not consistent with the germline gene, which may arise from a read error. This chain uses TRBV7-9 with TRBJ1-4; TRBD1 might be the D (6 bases). CDR1 is SEHNR and CDR2 is FQNEAQ in the germline V gene (reference sequence). This CDR3 is 15 amino acids long. The CDR3: CASSSWTDYNDKLFF. Written as DNA, the CDR3 is TGTGCCAGCAGCTCCTGGACAGACTATAATGACAAACTGTTTTTT.

This chain connects TRBV20-1 to TRBJ2-7; unclear D gene. The ends were cut back, 3 bases at V and 3 bases at J, with 9 bases in the middle. Germline CDR1 DFQATT, CDR2 SNEGSKA (reference sequence). This CDR3 spans 12 amino acids. The CDR3 coding sequence is TGCAGTGCTAGTAACAGCCGCTACGAGCAGTACTTC. Protein: CSASNSRYEQYF.

This clonotype was found a few times. The rearrangement links TRBV25-1 to TRBJ1-2, with D hard to call. The V gene's germline CDR1 is MGHDK and CDR2 SYGVNS. The CDR3 consists of 12 residues. V gave up 9 bases and J gave up 1 base, with 9 bases separating them. CDR3 amino acids: CASSNFNYGYTF. The CDR3 bases are TGTGCCAGTTCGAACTTTAACTATGGCTACACCTTC.

This clonotype was seen many times. This chain links TRBV20-1 with TRBJ2-1; D unclear. CDR3 size: 10 residues. Germline V gene data show CDR1 as DFQATT and CDR2 as SNEGSKA (reference sequence). Trimming shortened V by 6 bases and J by 6 bases, and 6 bases separated the two germline ends. The CDR3 loop is CSAGGNEQFF. DNA for the CDR3: TGCAGTGCGGGTGGCAATGAGCAGTTCTTC.

Only a few counts were recorded for this clonotype. One junction end does not reproduce the germline sequence, and a read error may be involved. The rearrangement links TRBV12-3 or TRBV12-4 to TRBJ1-4; D unresolved. The CDR3 is made up of 13 amino acids. The DNA for the CDR3 is TGTGCCAGCAGCTTAGGTTCGGGCGGAAAACTGTTTTTT. This codes for CASSLGSGGKLFF.

The chain has TRBV20-1 and TRBJ1-6; D gene uncertain. Trimming took 6 bases from V and 0 from J, leaving 12 bases between them. CDR1 and CDR2 from the germline V gene are DFQATT and SNEGSKA (reference sequence). The CDR3 is 15 residues long. In DNA, the CDR3 is TGCAGTGCATCTAGGGAGAGCTCCTATAATTCACCCCTCCACTTT. As protein: CSASRESSYNSPLHF.

This clonotype showed up just a few times. This chain joins TRBV20-1 and TRBJ1-1, with D perhaps matching TRBD1 (5 bases). This CDR3 comprises 16 residues. Germline lookup yields CDR1 DFQATT and CDR2 SNEGSKA (reference sequence). V shed 0 bases and J shed 0 bases, with 14 bases lying between them. CDR3 sequence reads: CSARDAGRGVNTEAFF. The CDR3 bases are TGCAGTGCTAGAGATGCGGGGAGAGGGGTGAACACTGAAGCTTTCTTT.

There are a few counts of this clonotype. The chain employs TRBV20-1 and TRBJ2-3, with unresolved D. The CDR3 runs to 13 residues. In germline, CDR1 is DFQATT, CDR2 SNEGSKA (reference sequence). V was clipped by 4 bases and J by 0 bases, with 8 bases between them. The CDR3 loop is CSATPWSTDTQYF. For the CDR3, the DNA is TGCAGTGCTACGCCCTGGAGCACAGATACGCAGTATTTT.

The gene calls are TRBV3-1 and TRBJ2-5; perhaps TRBD1 as D (5 bases). The germline V gene encodes CDR1 LGHDT and CDR2 YNNKEL (reference sequence). The CDR3 spans 13 residues. V dropped 4 bases and J dropped 11 bases, with 17 bases sitting between them. CDR3 loop: CASSRQSYNEQYF. DNA for the CDR3: TGTGCCAGCAGCCGACAGTCTTACAATGAGCAGTACTTC.

This clonotype turned up a few times. The chain recombines TRBV4-1 with TRBJ1-2; possible D gene TRBD1, 5 bases. V shed 0 bases and J shed 5 bases, with 16 bases lying between them. Germline-derived CDR1 and CDR2 are MGHRA and YSYEKL. The CDR3 has 16 amino acids. CDR3 DNA sequence: TGCGCCAGCAGCCAAGATATCAGGGCTCTACTTTATGGCTACACCTTC. This translates into CASSQDIRALLYGYTF.

The chain couples TRBV5-1 to TRBJ2-1; 10 nucleotides line up with TRBD2. CDR1 and CDR2 (germline): SGHRS, YFSETQ. The V and J ends lost 1 base and 7 bases, in that order; junction bases with no gene match: 8. CDR3 length: 16 amino acids. Here the CDR3 DNA reads TGCGCCAGCAGCTTGACCGGGACTAGCGTGGGAAATGAGCAGTTCTTC. Amino acid sequence: CASSLTGTSVGNEQFF.

The genes are TRBV9 and TRBJ2-7; D is possibly TRBD1 (6 bases). Germline loops: CDR1 SGDLS, CDR2 YYNGEE. The CDR3 contains 15 residues. V dropped 0 bases and J dropped 3 bases, with 13 bases sitting between them. The CDR3 region has the DNA TGTGCCAGCAGCGTAGGAGGGACACCAAACTACGAGCAGTACTTC. The encoded protein is CASSVGGTPNYEQYF.

The chain links TRBV20-1 to TRBJ1-4, with 7 bases matching TRBD1. CDR3 length: 13 amino acids. CDR1 and CDR2 (germline): DFQATT, SNEGSKA (reference sequence). The V segment lost 6 bases and the J segment 8 bases; nucleotides outside the gene matches: 9. The CDR3 DNA sequence: TGCAGTGCGGGCCGGGACAGACTAGAAAAACTGTTTTTT. Residues: CSAGRDRLEKLFF.

The V and J genes are TRBV20-1 and TRBJ2-7; the D gene is possibly TRBD2 (5 bases). This CDR3 comprises 13 residues. Trimming pared 2 bases from V and 3 bases from J, leaving 11 bases between. From germline, CDR1 is DFQATT and CDR2 SNEGSKA (reference sequence). CDR3 in DNA: TGCAGTGCTAGATCGACTACTCTCTACGAGCAGTACTTC. As protein: CSARSTTLYEQYF.

The chain carries TRBV27 and TRBJ2-7, with TRBD2 identical over 9 bases. The CDR3 is made up of 13 amino acids. The V gene end was trimmed by 6 bases and the J gene end by 7 bases; junction bases not matched to a gene: 7. The germline CDR1 and CDR2 sequences are MNHEY and SMNVEV (reference sequence). CDR3: CASRKREVGEQYF. CDR3 DNA: TGTGCCAGCAGAAAGCGGGAGGTAGGAGAGCAGTACTTC.

The table lists this clonotype with a few counts. The chain uses TRBV3-1 and TRBJ2-1; D might be TRBD1 (5 bases). The CDR3 covers 16 residues. V was clipped by 0 bases and J by 3 bases, with 12 bases between them. Germline CDR1 and CDR2: LGHDT and YNNKEL (reference sequence). DNA of the CDR3: TGTGCCAGCAGCCAAGATAGCACAGGTCTCTACAATGAGCAGTTCTTC. Amino acid sequence: CASSQDSTGLYNEQFF.

This rearrangement joins TRBV2 to TRBJ2-5, with 10 bases lining up with TRBD2. The CDR3 runs 16 residues. V was pared by 3 bases and J by 2 bases, with 6 bases of the junction left unmatched. CDR1 is SNHLY and CDR2 is FYNNEI in the germline V gene. CDR3 amino acids: CASSDLLAGPQETQYF. The CDR3 DNA sequence: TGTGCCAGCAGTGATCTACTAGCGGGGCCACAAGAGACCCAGTACTTC.